This T cell receptor (beta chain) derives from a study of long-term antiretroviral therapy in people with HIV. On the study more broadly: Samples collected earliest predate the 2015 immediate-ART recommendation by about a decade.

The authors ran the immunoSEQ assay, v3.0, at survey level. Measured with immunoSEQ multiplex PCR; TCRdb has only the in-frame clones, and not every one. The sample consists of about 24,000 clones, about nine tenths of them appearing once. V gave up 3 bases and J gave up 6 bases; unmatched junction bases: 2. CDR3 size: 15 residues. Germline loops: CDR1 MNHNS, CDR2 SASEGT. The gene calls are TRBV6-1 and TRBJ2-3; 14 nucleotides agree with TRBD2. The material was unsorted PBMCs, obtained 1.8 years before starting antiretroviral therapy. This TCR came from a woman aged 25 to 45 with HIV. The CDR3 protein is CASSETSGGADTQYF. The CDR3 DNA reads as TGTGCCAGCAGTGAGACTAGCGGGGGGGCTGATACGCAGTATTTT.